This entry lists 2 T cell receptor beta chains sequenced from one sample in a study of T cells after yellow fever vaccination. TCRdb fed the 5' RACE reads into MiXCR, producing one record per CDR3 protein. The data hold about 240,000 distinct CDR3 sequences, with about 7.1% observed a single time. This specimen was CD4+ T cells sorted from PBMCs, taken 15 days after the yellow fever booster vaccination. These receptors all stem from a man aged 30-40 years who received the YFV17D yellow fever vaccine.

The chain joins TRBV12-3 or TRBV12-4 to TRBJ1-3; TRBD1 aligns across 9 bases. Trimming removed 6 bases from V and 3 bases from J; junction bases left unmatched: 3. The CDR3 spans 14 residues. In DNA form, the CDR3 reads TGTGCCAGCAGCAGGGACAGGGTTGGAAACACCATATATTTT. Protein: CASSRDRVGNTIYF.

This clonotype was detected only a few times. The rearrangement joins TRBV7-2 to TRBJ2-3, with 7 bases aligning to TRBD2. Germline CDR1 reads SGHTA; CDR2 reads FQGNSA. The CDR3 is 14 amino acids. With 5 bases clipped from V and 3 bases from J, the junction kept 5 bases outside the gene matches. CDR3 sequence (DNA): TGTGCCAGCAGCCGGGCGGGAGCGACAGATACGCAGTATTTT. Protein sequence: CASSRAGATDTQYF.